This T cell receptor (beta chain) was identified in a study of cytomegalovirus exposure and HLA in healthy donors. The CDR3 loop spans 12 amino acids. Germline CDR1 reads SQVTM; CDR2 reads ANQGSEA. Trimming cost V 6 bases and J 3 bases; bases outside gene matches: 2. A multiplex PCR was run with 60 Vbeta primers and 13 Jbeta primers. Per the original methods: About 83 million unique TCR beta chains, roughly 11 million shared, were counted in a later analysis. Generated by immunoSEQ multiplex PCR, the TCRdb table keeps only in-frame clones and is missing some. V and J calls and clone size are as listed in that table; D and trimming were resolved from the DNA. The sample holds tens of thousands of clones, roughly 79% seen once.

Material for sequencing was PBMCs. The TCR was taken from a female donor in good health and CMV-seronegative. The rearrangement uses TRBV29-1 and TRBJ1-3; TRBD1 agrees at 7 bases. The CDR3 nucleotides are TGCAGCGTACGGGACAGTGGAAACACCATATATTTT. This codes for CSVRDSGNTIYF.